This TCR beta chain was observed in a study of cytomegalovirus exposure and HLA in healthy donors. Details on this clone: At the DNA level, this CDR3 is encoded by other sequences in the same sample as well.

Researchers ran the PCR with 60 Vbeta and 13 Jbeta primers. Method: immunoSEQ multiplex PCR; TCRdb's copy keeps in-frame clones and lacks some. The sample carries about 180,000 clones, 60% to 85% recorded once. The germline V gene encodes CDR1 SGHRS and CDR2 YFSETQ. V trimming: 2 bases; J trimming: 3 bases; junction bases outside the gene matches: 3. The CDR3 runs to 15 residues. This clonotype was obtained from a man between 18 and 35 years old in good health and CMV-seronegative. The sample taken for sequencing was PBMCs. V gene TRBV5-1 combines with J gene TRBJ2-2; 8 bases fit TRBD2. CDR3 loop: CASSLAGVDTGELFF. Here the CDR3 DNA reads TGCGCCAGCAGCTTAGCGGGAGTCGACACCGGGGAGCTGTTTTTT.